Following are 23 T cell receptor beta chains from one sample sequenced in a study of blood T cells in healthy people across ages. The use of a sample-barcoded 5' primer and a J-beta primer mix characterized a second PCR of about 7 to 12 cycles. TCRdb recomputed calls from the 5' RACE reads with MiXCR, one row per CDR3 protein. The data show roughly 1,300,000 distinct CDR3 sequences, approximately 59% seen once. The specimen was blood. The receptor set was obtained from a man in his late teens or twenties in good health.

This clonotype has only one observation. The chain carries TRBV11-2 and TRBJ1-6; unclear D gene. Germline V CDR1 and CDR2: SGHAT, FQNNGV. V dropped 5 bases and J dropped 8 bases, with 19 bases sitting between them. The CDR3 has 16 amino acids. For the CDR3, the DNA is TGTGCCAGCAGCAACCGAGACGCGCCGTCTTATTCACCCCTCCACTTT. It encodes CASSNRDAPSYSPLHF.

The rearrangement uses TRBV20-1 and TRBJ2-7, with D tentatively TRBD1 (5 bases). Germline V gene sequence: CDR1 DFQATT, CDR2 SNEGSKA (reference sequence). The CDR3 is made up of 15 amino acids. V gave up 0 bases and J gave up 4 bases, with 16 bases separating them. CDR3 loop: CSARDETGEKYEQYF. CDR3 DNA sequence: TGCAGTGCTAGAGATGAAACAGGAGAAAAGTACGAGCAGTACTTC.

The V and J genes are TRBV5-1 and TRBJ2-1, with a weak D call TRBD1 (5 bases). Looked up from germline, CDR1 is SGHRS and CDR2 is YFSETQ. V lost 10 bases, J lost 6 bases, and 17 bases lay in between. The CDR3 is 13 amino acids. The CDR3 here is CAGVVWGSNEQFF. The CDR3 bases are TGCGCCGGGGTGGTCTGGGGCTCCAATGAGCAGTTCTTC. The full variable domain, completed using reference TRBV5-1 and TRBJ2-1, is KAGVTQTPRYLIKTRGQQVTLSCSPISGHRSVSWYQQTPGQGLQFLFEYFSETQRNKGNFPGRFSGRQFSNSRSEMNVSTLELGDSALYLCAGVVWGSNEQFFGPGTRLTVL.

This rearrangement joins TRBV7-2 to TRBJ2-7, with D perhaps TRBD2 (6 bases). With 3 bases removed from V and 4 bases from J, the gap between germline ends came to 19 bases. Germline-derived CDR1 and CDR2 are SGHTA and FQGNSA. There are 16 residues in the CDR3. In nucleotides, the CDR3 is TGTGCCAGCAGCTTGTCACAAGGACTAAACTTATACGAGCAGTACTTC. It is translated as CASSLSQGLNLYEQYF.

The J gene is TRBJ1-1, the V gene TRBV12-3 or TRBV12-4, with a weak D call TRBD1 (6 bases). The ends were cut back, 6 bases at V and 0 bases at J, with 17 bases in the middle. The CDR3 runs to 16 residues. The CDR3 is CASSPGEFGMNTEAFF. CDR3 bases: TGTGCCAGCAGCCCAGGGGAGTTTGGTATGAACACTGAAGCTTTCTTT.

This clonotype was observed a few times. CDR3 amino acids: CASSQPFAETTDTQYF. CDR3 bases: TGTGCCAGCAGCCAGCCCTTTGCGGAGACCACAGATACGCAGTATTTT. V usage is TRBV3-1 and J usage is TRBJ2-3, with D unclear. V lost 3 bases and J lost 2, with 15 bases in between. Germline loops: CDR1 LGHDT, CDR2 YNNKEL (reference sequence). The CDR3 is 16 amino acids.

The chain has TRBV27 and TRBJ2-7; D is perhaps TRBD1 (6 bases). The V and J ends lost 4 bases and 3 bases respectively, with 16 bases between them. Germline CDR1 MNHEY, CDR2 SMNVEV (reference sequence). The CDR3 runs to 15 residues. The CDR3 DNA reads TGTGCCAGCAGTTCCCCAGGGGAGCGGCTCTACGAGCAGTACTTC. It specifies CASSSPGERLYEQYF.

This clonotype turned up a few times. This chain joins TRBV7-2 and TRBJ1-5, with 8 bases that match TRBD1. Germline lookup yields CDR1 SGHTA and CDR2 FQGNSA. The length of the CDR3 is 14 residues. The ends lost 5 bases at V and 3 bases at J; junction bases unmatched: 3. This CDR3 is CASSRTGTNQPQHF. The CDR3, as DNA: TGTGCCAGCAGCCGGACAGGGACCAATCAGCCCCAGCATTTT. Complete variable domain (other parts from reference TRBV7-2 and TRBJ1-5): GAGVSQSPSNKVTEKGKDVELRCDPISGHTALYWYRQSLGQGLEFLIYFQGNSAPDKSGLPSDRFSAERTGGSVSTLTIQRTQQEDSAVYLCASSRTGTNQPQHFGDGTRLSIL.

The CDR3 nucleotides read TGCAGCGTTGACCCCGGGACAGTGAACACTGAAGCTTTCTTT. It encodes CSVDPGTVNTEAFF. V and J are TRBV29-1 and TRBJ1-1; 7 bases align to TRBD1. CDR3 length equals 14 residues. The ends lost 3 bases at V and 0 bases at J; junction bases unmatched: 4. The germline CDR1 and CDR2 sequences are SQVTM and ANQGSEA.

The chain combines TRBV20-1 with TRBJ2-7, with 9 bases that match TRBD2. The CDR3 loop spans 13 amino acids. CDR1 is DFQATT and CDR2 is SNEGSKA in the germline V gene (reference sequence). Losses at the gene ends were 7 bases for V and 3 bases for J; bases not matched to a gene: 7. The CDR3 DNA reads TGCAGTGTTCTAGCGGGGCCCAACTACGAGCAGTACTTC. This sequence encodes CSVLAGPNYEQYF.

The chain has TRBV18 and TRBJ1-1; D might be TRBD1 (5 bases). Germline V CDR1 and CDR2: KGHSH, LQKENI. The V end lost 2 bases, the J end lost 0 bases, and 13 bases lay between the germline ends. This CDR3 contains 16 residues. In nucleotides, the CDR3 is TGTGCCAGCTCACCAGGCGGGGGTCGGGTGAACACTGAAGCTTTCTTT. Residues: CASSPGGGRVNTEAFF.

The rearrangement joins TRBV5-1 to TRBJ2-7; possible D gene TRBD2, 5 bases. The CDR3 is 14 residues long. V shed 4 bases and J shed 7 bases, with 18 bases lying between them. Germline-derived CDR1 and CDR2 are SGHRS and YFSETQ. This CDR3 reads CASSPPGRPGEQYF. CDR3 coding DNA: TGCGCCAGCAGCCCCCCGGGAAGGCCTGGAGAGCAGTACTTC.

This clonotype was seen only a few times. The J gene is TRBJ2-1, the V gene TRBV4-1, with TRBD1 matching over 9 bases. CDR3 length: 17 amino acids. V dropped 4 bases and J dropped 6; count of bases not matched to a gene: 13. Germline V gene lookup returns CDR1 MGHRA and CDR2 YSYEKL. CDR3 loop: CASSPWTGEKITNEQFF. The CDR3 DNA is TGCGCCAGCAGCCCCTGGACAGGGGAAAAAATTACCAATGAGCAGTTCTTC.

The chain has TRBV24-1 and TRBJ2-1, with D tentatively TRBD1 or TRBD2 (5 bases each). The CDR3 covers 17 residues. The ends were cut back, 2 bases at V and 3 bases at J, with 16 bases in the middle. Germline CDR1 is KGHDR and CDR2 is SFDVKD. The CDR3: CATSDSRGTTNYNEQFF. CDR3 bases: TGTGCCACCAGTGATTCGCGAGGGACCACCAACTACAATGAGCAGTTCTTC.

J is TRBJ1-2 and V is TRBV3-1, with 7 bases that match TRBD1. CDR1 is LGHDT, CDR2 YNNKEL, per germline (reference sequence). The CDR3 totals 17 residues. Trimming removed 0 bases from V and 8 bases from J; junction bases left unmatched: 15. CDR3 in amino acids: CASSQDPTTGIVGGYTF. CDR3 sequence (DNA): TGTGCCAGCAGCCAAGATCCCACGACAGGGATAGTAGGAGGCTACACCTTC.

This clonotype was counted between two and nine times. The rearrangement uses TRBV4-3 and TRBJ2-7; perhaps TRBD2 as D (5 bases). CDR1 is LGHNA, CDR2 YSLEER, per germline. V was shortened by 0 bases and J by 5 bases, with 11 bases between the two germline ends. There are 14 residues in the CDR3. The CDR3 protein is CASSQDGGRDEQYF. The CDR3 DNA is TGCGCCAGCAGCCAAGATGGAGGTCGGGACGAGCAGTACTTC.

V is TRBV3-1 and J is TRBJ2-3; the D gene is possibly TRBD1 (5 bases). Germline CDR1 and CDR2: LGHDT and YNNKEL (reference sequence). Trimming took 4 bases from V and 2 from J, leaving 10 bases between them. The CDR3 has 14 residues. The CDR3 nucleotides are TGTGCCAGCAGCCGACAGAGTCTCACAGATACGCAGTATTTT. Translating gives CASSRQSLTDTQYF.

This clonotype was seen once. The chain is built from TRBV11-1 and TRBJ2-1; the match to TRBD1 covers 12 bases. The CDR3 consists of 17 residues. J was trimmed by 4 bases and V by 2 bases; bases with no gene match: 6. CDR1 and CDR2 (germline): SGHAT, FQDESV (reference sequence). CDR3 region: CASSLRDRGRLYNEQFF. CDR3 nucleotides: TGTGCCAGCAGCTTACGGGACAGGGGGCGCCTATACAATGAGCAGTTCTTC.

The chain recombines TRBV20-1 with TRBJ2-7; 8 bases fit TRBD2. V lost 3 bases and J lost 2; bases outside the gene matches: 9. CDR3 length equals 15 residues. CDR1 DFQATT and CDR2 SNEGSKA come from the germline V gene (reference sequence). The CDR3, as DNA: TGCAGTGCTAGGGGCGGGAGGTCACCTCCCTACGAGCAGTACTTC. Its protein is CSARGGRSPPYEQYF.

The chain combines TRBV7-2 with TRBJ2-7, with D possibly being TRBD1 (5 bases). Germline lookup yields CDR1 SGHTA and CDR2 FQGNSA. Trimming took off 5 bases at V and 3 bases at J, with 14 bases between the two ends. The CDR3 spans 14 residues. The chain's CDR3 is CASSPQTENYEQYF. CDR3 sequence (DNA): TGTGCCAGCAGCCCGCAGACAGAGAACTACGAGCAGTACTTC.

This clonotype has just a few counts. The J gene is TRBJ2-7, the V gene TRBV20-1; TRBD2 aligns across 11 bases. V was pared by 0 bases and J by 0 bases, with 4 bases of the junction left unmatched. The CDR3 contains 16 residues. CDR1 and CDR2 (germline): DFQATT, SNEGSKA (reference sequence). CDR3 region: CSARDSLAGDSYEQYF. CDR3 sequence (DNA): TGCAGTGCTAGAGATTCACTAGCGGGGGACTCCTACGAGCAGTACTTC.

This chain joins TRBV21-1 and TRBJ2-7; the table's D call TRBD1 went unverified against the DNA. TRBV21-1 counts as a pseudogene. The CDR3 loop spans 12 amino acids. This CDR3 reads CATSSGLVEQYF. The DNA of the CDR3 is TGTGCCACCTCCTCAGGGTTGGTCGAGCAGTACTTC.

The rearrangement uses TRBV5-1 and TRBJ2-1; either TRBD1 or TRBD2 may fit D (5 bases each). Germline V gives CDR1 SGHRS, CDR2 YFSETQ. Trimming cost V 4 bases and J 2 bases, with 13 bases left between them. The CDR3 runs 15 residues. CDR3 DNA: TGCGCCAGCAGCGACACCGGGACCACCTACAATGAGCAGTTCTTC. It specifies CASSDTGTTYNEQFF.